This TCR beta chain was recorded in a study of T cells after yellow fever vaccination. CDR1 and CDR2 from the germline V gene are SGHRS and YFSETQ. The CDR3 contains 15 residues. After removal of 0 bases from V and 15 bases from J, the junction contained 15 bases not matched to a gene. Synthesis of TCR cDNA relied on 5'RACE template switching, which attached a universal primer site and UMIs. One entry per CDR3 protein results from TCRdb running MiXCR on the 5' RACE reads. The sample includes nearly 350,000 distinct CDR3 sequences, 7% to 9% seen only once; the top ten take 17%. The starting material was PBMCs, obtained about 41 days after the first yellow fever vaccination. The receptor was derived from a man younger than 35 who received the YFV17D yellow fever vaccine. The J gene is TRBJ2-1, the V gene TRBV5-1, with TRBD1 matching 7 bases. The CDR3 sequence is CASSLATGARGKRFF. The DNA of the CDR3 is TGCGCCAGCAGCTTGGCAACAGGGGCCAGGGGCAAGAGGTTCTTC.